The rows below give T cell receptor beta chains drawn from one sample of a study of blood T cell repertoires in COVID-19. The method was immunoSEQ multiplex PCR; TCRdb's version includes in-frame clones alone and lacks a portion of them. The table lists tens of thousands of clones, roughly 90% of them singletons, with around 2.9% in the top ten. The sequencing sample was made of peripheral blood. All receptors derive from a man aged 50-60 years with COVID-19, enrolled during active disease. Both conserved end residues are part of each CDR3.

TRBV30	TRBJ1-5	CAWSQGAYSNQPQHF
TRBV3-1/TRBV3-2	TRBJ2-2	CASNERASNTGELFF
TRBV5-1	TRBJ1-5	CASSLWGGGNQPQHF
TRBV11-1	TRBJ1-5	CASSARTGQPQHF
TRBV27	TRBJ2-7	CASSLGDSYEQYF
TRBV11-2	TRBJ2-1	CASSSVRGSSYNEQFF
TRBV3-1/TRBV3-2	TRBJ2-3	CASMGGPDTQYF
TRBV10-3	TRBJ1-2	CAISERAGRYGYTF
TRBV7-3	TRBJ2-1	CASSQGYRGNEQFF
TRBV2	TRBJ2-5	CASMRSPQETQYF
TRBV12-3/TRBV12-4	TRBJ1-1	CASRQGGTEAFF
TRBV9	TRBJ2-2	CASSAGLAASNTGELFF
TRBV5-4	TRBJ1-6	CASSRASGDSPLHF
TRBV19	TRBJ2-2	CASNLDSWGTGELFF
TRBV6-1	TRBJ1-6	CASGEDRFNSPLHF
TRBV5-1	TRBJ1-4	CASSSRIQGAREKLFF
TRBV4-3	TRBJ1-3	CASSQDSTGGLYSGNTIYF
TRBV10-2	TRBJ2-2	CASFGLGSTGELFF
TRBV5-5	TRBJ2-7	CASRFRGSYEQYF
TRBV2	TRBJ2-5	CATQLEVQETQYF
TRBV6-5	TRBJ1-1	CASSPGPERHTEAFF
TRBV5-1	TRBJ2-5	CASREAGGETQYF
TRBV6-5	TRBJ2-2	CASSYGTGATGELFF
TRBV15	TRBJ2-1	CATSRDSTGLYNEQFF
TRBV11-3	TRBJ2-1	CASSLDRGSEQFF
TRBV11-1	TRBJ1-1	CASSVRQGNTEAFF
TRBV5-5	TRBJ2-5	CASSLGQGQETQYF
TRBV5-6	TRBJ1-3	CASSLVGASGNTIYF
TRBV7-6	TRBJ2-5	CASSLSRSLKETQYF
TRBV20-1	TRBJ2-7	CSAPLVYEQYF
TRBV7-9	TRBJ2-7	CASSPTGTGVSYEQYF
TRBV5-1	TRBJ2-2	CASSLVQGSDGELFF
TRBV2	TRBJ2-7	CASSGRTGYDNEQYF
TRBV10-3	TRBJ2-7	CAISESNSYEQYF
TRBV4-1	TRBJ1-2	CASSQDRGTVVGYTF
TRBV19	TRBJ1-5	CASSIDRGNQPQHF
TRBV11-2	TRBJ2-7	CASSLLSGVYEQYF
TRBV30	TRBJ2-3	CAWSLTSGVTDTQYF
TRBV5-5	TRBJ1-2	CASSSGQGFGYTF
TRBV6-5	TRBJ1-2	CASSSLSGGGYTF
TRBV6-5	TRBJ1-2	CASTNGGTIYGYTF
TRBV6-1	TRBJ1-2	CASSEWGGVQTDYGYTF
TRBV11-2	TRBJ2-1	CASRPVRGHYNEQFF
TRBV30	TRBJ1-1	CAWSVSMNTEAFF
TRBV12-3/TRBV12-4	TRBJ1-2	CASRKTAIYGYTF
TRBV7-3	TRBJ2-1	CASSLAQGTSYNEQFF
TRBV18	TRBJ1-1	CASSADRLNTEAFF
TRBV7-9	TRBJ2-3	CASSFRITDTQYF
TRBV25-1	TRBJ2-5	CASSEFGGNKETQYF
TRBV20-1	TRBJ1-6	CSARAATPLHF
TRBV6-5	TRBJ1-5	CASRGTPSNQPQHF
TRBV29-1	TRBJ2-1	CSVEPPGLWEQFF
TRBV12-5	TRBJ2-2	CASGLTGRELFF